The 25 T cell receptor beta chains reported below all come from one sample, sequenced in a study of blood T cell repertoires in COVID-19. Generated by immunoSEQ multiplex PCR, the TCRdb table keeps only in-frame clones and is missing some. The table has 200,000 to 300,000 clones, about nine tenths seen once. Sequenced sample: peripheral blood. These receptors came from a man aged 40-49 years who had recovered from COVID-19.

V is TRBV12-3 or TRBV12-4 and J is TRBJ1-1; D is perhaps TRBD1 (5 bases). This CDR3 is built from 13 residues. Between the trimmed V and J ends, which lost 5 bases and 5 bases, there was a span of 12 bases. The CDR3 bases are TGTGCCAGCAGTATCCACAAGGGGACTGAAGCTTTCTTT. It yields the protein CASSIHKGTEAFF.

In its sample, this clone was seen once. The chain links TRBV19 to TRBJ2-7, with D perhaps matching TRBD1 (6 bases). Germline CDR1 and CDR2: LNHDA and SQIVND (reference sequence). This CDR3 has 15 amino acids. V gave up 8 bases and J gave up 1 base, with 18 bases separating them. CDR3 region: CASRYGSGQSYEQYF. For the CDR3, the DNA is TGTGCCAGTCGTTATGGATCTGGACAGTCCTACGAGCAGTACTTC.

This chain links TRBV9 with TRBJ1-2, with 8 bases aligning to TRBD1. The germline V gene encodes CDR1 SGDLS and CDR2 YYNGEE. CDR3 size: 13 residues. Trimming cost V 3 bases and J 8 bases; bases outside gene matches: 6. The CDR3, as DNA: TGTGCCAGCAGCGACCGGACAGGGCACGGCTACACCTTC. Its protein is CASSDRTGHGYTF.

This clone was found once. This rearrangement joins TRBV6-5 to TRBJ2-5, with 8 bases lining up with TRBD2. Germline CDR1 and CDR2: MNHEY and SVGAGI. There are 15 residues in the CDR3. V was clipped by 6 bases and J by 5 bases; unmatched bases: 11. CDR3 sequence (DNA): TGTGCCAGCAGCGTCTGGGAGCGGGAGTGGGAGACCCAGTACTTC. Amino acids: CASSVWEREWETQYF.

The chain has TRBV15 and TRBJ2-1; 10 positions agree with TRBD2. Trimming at V came to 1 base and at J to 11 bases, leaving 11 bases not matched to a gene. In germline, CDR1 is LNHNV, CDR2 YYDKDF (reference sequence). The CDR3 is 16 residues long. The CDR3 bases are TGTGCCACCAGCAGAGTAGGGACTAGCGTTAGGGGTCAGCAGTTCTTC. It specifies CATSRVGTSVRGQQFF. Based on the CDR3 plus reference TRBV15 and TRBJ2-1, the full variable domain is DAMVIQNPRYQVTQFGKPVTLSCSQTLNHNVMYWYQQKSSQAPKLLFHYYDKDFNNEADTPDNFQSRRPNTSFCFLDIRSPGLGDTAMYLCATSRVGTSVRGQQFFGPGTRLTVL.

This rearrangement joins TRBV6-2 or TRBV6-3 to TRBJ2-3; D uncertain. V lost 4 bases, J lost 2 bases, and 4 bases lay in between. CDR1 and CDR2 (germline): MNHEY, SVGEGT. This CDR3 is 12 amino acids long. CDR3 sequence: CASSLLTDTQYF. The CDR3 coding sequence is TGTGCCAGCAGTTTACTCACAGATACGCAGTATTTT.

In this sample, this clone turned up a few times. The chain recombines TRBV19 with TRBJ2-7; 7 positions match TRBD2. Per the germline V gene, CDR1 is LNHDA and CDR2 is SQIVND (reference sequence). J was trimmed by 3 bases and V by 4 bases; bases with no gene match: 6. The CDR3 runs 14 residues. The CDR3 protein is CASSTPGLFYEQYF. The CDR3 DNA follows: TGTGCCAGTAGTACGCCGGGACTATTCTACGAGCAGTACTTC.

The J gene is TRBJ2-3, the V gene TRBV5-6; a possible D gene is TRBD2 (6 bases). Looked up from germline, CDR1 is SGHDT and CDR2 is YYEEEE. With 6 bases removed from V and 9 bases from J, the gap between germline ends came to 17 bases. The CDR3 covers 13 residues. CDR3: CASTRRGPGTQYF. The CDR3 DNA reads TGTGCCAGCACCCGGAGGGGACCAGGGACGCAGTATTTT. Complete variable domain (other parts from reference TRBV5-6 and TRBJ2-3): DAGVTQSPTHLIKTRGQQVTLRCSPKSGHDTVSWYQQALGQGPQFIFQYYEEEERQRGNFPDRFSGHQFPNYSSELNVNALLLGDSALYLCASTRRGPGTQYFGPGTRLTVL.

The chain links TRBV6-5 to TRBJ2-1; 9 nucleotides line up with TRBD1. The CDR3 consists of 15 residues. Trimming removed 6 bases from V and 9 bases from J; junction bases left unmatched: 12. CDR1 and CDR2 (germline): MNHEY, SVGAGI. CDR3 amino acids: CASRPGQGWLGEQFF. Written as DNA, the CDR3 is TGTGCCAGCAGGCCGGGACAGGGATGGTTGGGTGAGCAGTTCTTC.

The genes are TRBV14 and TRBJ1-6, with D unresolved. V was pared by 1 base and J by 9 bases, with 10 bases between. CDR3 size: 14 residues. Germline values: CDR1 SGHDN, CDR2 FVKESK. The CDR3 spells CASSQASRFSPLHF. The CDR3 DNA reads TGTGCCAGCAGCCAAGCCTCGAGGTTTTCACCCCTCCACTTT.

CDR3 nucleotides: TGTGCCAGCAGTGAAGAGGCGGGATCGTACAATGAGCAGTTCTTC. Protein product: CASSEEAGSYNEQFF. This sequence joins TRBV6-4 and TRBJ2-1; possibly TRBD2 for D (6 bases). In germline, CDR1 is MRHNA, CDR2 SNTAGT. The CDR3 contains 15 residues. V dropped 3 bases and J dropped 4 bases, with 13 bases sitting between them.

The rearrangement uses TRBV12-3 or TRBV12-4 and TRBJ1-1; D remains ambiguous. CDR3 size: 12 residues. V was shortened by 4 bases and J by 10 bases, with 13 bases between the two germline ends. Here the CDR3 reads CASSSVPPRAFF. The CDR3 DNA sequence: TGTGCCAGCAGTTCCGTCCCCCCGAGAGCTTTCTTT.

V gene TRBV9 combines with J gene TRBJ2-1; D remains ambiguous. The CDR3 consists of 13 residues. V was shortened by 0 bases and J by 10 bases, with 11 bases between the two germline ends. Germline loops: CDR1 SGDLS, CDR2 YYNGEE. CDR3: CASSVAGWAEQFF. CDR3 bases: TGTGCCAGCAGCGTAGCTGGATGGGCGGAGCAGTTCTTC.

This clone has a single count. The V call is TRBV7-3, the J call TRBJ1-6, with D tentatively TRBD1 (5 bases). Trimming left V 7 bases short and J 8 bases short, with 18 bases between. Germline assignment: CDR1 SGHTA and CDR2 FQGTGA. The CDR3 consists of 15 residues. CDR3 region: CASTYPRGADSPLHF. CDR3 bases: TGTGCCAGCACCTACCCCCGCGGGGCCGATTCACCCCTCCACTTT.

CDR3 DNA sequence: TGCGCCAGCAGCCAAGACAGGGGAACTGAAGCTTTCTTT. Its translation: CASSQDRGTEAFF. The genes are TRBV4-3 and TRBJ1-1; tentative D call: TRBD1 (6 bases). Trimming removed 0 bases from V and 5 bases from J, with 7 bases in between. From germline, CDR1 is LGHNA and CDR2 YSLEER. The CDR3 is made up of 13 amino acids.

CDR3 DNA sequence: TGTGCCAGCAGCTTCGCACATCCCGGGACTTTAATCTACGAGCAGTACTTC. Its translation: CASSFAHPGTLIYEQYF. This rearrangement joins TRBV11-2 to TRBJ2-7; possibly TRBD2 for D (6 bases). This CDR3 contains 17 residues. V was clipped by 3 bases and J by 3 bases, with 21 bases between them. Germline CDR1 and CDR2: SGHAT and FQNNGV.

This clone is categorized as medium-sized. The rearrangement uses TRBV6-1 and TRBJ1-2; D call uncertain. Germline lookup yields CDR1 MNHNS and CDR2 SASEGT. This CDR3 region has 13 residues. Between the trimmed V and J ends, which lost 3 bases and 2 bases, there was a span of 7 bases. For the CDR3, the DNA is TGTGCCAGCAGTGAGAGGCGGAACTATGGCTACACCTTC. Its translation is CASSERRNYGYTF.

The chain employs TRBV4-1 and TRBJ1-1; no clear D. The length of the CDR3 is 13 residues. V lost 1 base and J 6 bases, leaving 9 bases between the germline ends. Per germline, CDR1 MGHRA and CDR2 YSYEKL. The CDR3: CASSQVGGAEAFF. CDR3 sequence (DNA): TGCGCCAGCAGCCAAGTTGGAGGAGCTGAAGCTTTCTTT.

This clone was seen once. This chain links TRBV19 with TRBJ2-1; the D gene is possibly TRBD2 (6 bases). CDR1 is LNHDA and CDR2 is SQIVND in the germline V gene (reference sequence). The CDR3 is 15 amino acids. V was clipped by 5 bases and J by 2 bases, with 13 bases between them. The CDR3: CASSFPGLPYNEQFF. The DNA for the CDR3 is TGTGCCAGTAGTTTCCCGGGACTGCCCTACAATGAGCAGTTCTTC.

The sample holds a few counts of this clone. V usage is TRBV11-2 and J usage is TRBJ2-5; D might be TRBD2 (5 bases). There are 15 residues in the CDR3. Between the trimmed V and J ends, which lost 1 base and 5 bases, there was a span of 14 bases. The V gene's germline CDR1 is SGHAT and CDR2 FQNNGV. The CDR3 DNA follows: TGTGCCAGCAGCTTAGGGGTGGGAGAAATGGAGACCCAGTACTTC. Translated: CASSLGVGEMETQYF.

The gene calls are TRBV20-1 and TRBJ2-1; 9 bases are shared with TRBD2. Unmatched junction bases numbered 11, after V lost 3 bases and J lost 5 bases. The CDR3 extends over 16 amino acids. Germline V gives CDR1 DFQATT, CDR2 SNEGSKA (reference sequence). The CDR3 coding sequence is TGCAGTGCTAGTGCCCTAGCGGGGATTCAAAACAATGAGCAGTTCTTC. Amino acids: CSASALAGIQNNEQFF.

The genes are TRBV7-9 and TRBJ2-3, with TRBD2 matching over 7 bases. J lost 2 bases, V lost 4 bases, and 6 bases had no gene match. Germline V gene data show CDR1 as SEHNR and CDR2 as FQNEAQ (reference sequence). This CDR3 is built from 15 residues. The CDR3 sequence is CASSSSSGLTDTQYF. CDR3 DNA: TGTGCCAGCAGCTCCTCTAGCGGCCTCACAGATACGCAGTATTTT.

This clone was counted between two and nine times. The genes are TRBV7-2 and TRBJ2-7; 8 bases match TRBD2. CDR1 is SGHTA, CDR2 FQGNSA, per germline. The CDR3 covers 15 residues. V gave up 6 bases and J gave up 3 bases; unmatched junction bases: 10. Written as DNA, the CDR3 is TGTGCCAGCAGGTATGACCCAGCGGGGGTCTACGAGCAGTACTTC. Its protein is CASRYDPAGVYEQYF.

The chain joins TRBV11-2 to TRBJ1-5; tentative D call: TRBD1 (5 bases). This CDR3 contains 15 residues. Trimming shortened V by 1 base and J by 3 bases, and 10 bases separated the two germline ends. Germline loops: CDR1 SGHAT, CDR2 FQNNGV. In DNA form, the CDR3 reads TGTGCCAGCAGCTTAGGGGGCCATTCCAATCAGCCCCAGCATTTT. This translates into CASSLGGHSNQPQHF. Drawing the rest from reference TRBV11-2 and TRBJ1-5, the complete variable domain is EAGVAQSPRYKIIEKRQSVAFWCNPISGHATLYWYQQILGQGPKLLIQFQNNGVVDDSQLPKDRFSAERLKGVDSTLKIQPAKLEDSAVYLCASSLGGHSNQPQHFGDGTRLSIL.

The V gene is TRBV7-9, the J gene TRBJ1-6; TRBD1 matches 8 bases. Germline V gene lookup returns CDR1 SEHNR and CDR2 FQNEAQ (reference sequence). This CDR3 has 15 amino acids. V shed 3 bases, J shed 9 bases, and the junction held 7 bases outside the gene matches. The CDR3 bases are TGTGCCAGCAGCTTCACACAGGGGGTTCGTTCACCCCTCCACTTT. Translating gives CASSFTQGVRSPLHF.